This T cell receptor (beta chain) was sequenced during a study of cytomegalovirus exposure and HLA in healthy donors. The overall study: In a later analysis, the roughly 110 validation repertoires were reported to have used the same platform as the 650 to 800 first-cohort repertoires. Study conclusions and caveats: Among TCR beta chains, those listed as cytomegalovirus-associated numbered around 160. High specificity and sensitivity for cytomegalovirus status were reported for the classifier.

As regards this clone: Its antigen is undetermined.

Clones were sequenced by immunoSEQ multiplex PCR, and TCRdb holds only the in-frame ones, with some missing. The sample lists about 160,000 clones; roughly 90% were seen once. This CDR3 contains 15 residues. Germline-derived CDR1 and CDR2 are SGHTA and FQGNSA. V trimming: 1 base; J trimming: 4 bases; junction bases outside the gene matches: 4. The donors were part of the approximately 130-subject validation cohort, which stood apart from the roughly 670-subject first cohort. The chain joins TRBV7-2 to TRBJ2-4; TRBD2 agrees at 7 bases. The source of this sequence is a woman under 30 in good health and CMV-seropositive. The sample consisted of PBMCs. CDR3 sequence: CASSLDSREKNIQYF. CDR3 coding DNA: TGTGCCAGCAGCTTAGACTCGCGGGAGAAAAACATTCAGTACTTC.